This entry describes one TCR beta chain. The data are from a study of blood T cell repertoires in COVID-19. The wider study: Sources were T cells, B-cell-depleted T cells, or PBMCs; the material itself was cDNA or gDNA.

Some clones are missing from TCRdb's copy, which holds only in-frame ones; the method was immunoSEQ multiplex PCR. The sample records a few hundred thousand clones, nearly 90% being singletons. Per the germline V gene, CDR1 is SGDLS and CDR2 is YYNGEE. Trimming at V came to 4 bases and at J to 4 bases, leaving 4 bases not matched to a gene. The CDR3 sequence is 13 residues long. This TCR was recovered from a woman aged 55-75 years with COVID-19, enrolled during active disease. The chain carries TRBV9 and TRBJ1-1; 7 bases line up with TRBD1. Sequencing was done on a sample of peripheral blood. The chain's CDR3 is CASSSGTATEAFF. DNA of the CDR3: TGTGCCAGCAGCTCCGGGACAGCCACTGAAGCTTTCTTT.